Below are 21 T cell receptor beta chains sequenced from a single sample in a study of shared clonotypes between healthy human individuals (dated by TCRdb to the early 2020s). The protocol used for the library was the immunoSEQ multiplex PCR assay. TCRdb re-hosts the immuneACCESS table, in-frame sequences only. Its copies lack some clones; in the studies checked, an unresolved V gene accounts for under half of them, and the cause for the rest is not known. The sample table lists millions of clones, approximately 94% of them with a count of one. The top ten hold about 0.13% of the sample. Sequenced sample: naive CD4+ T cells sorted from blood. The sample's cell subset or site label, in plain terms: CD45RA+ positively selected. The receptors derive from a man between 18 and 35 years old in good health.

The chain couples TRBV19 to TRBJ1-2; weak D call: TRBD1 (5 bases). The germline gives CDR1 LNHDA, CDR2 SQIVND (reference sequence). The CDR3 totals 14 residues. V lost 2 bases and J 4 bases, leaving 11 bases between the germline ends. The CDR3 here is CASSIMSGIYGYTF. CDR3 bases: TGTGCCAGTAGTATAATGTCAGGGATCTATGGCTACACCTTC.

This chain connects TRBV4-3 to TRBJ1-4; 8 bases are shared with TRBD1. The germline V gene has CDR1 LGHNA and CDR2 YSLEER. There are 13 residues in the CDR3. The J segment lost 14 bases and the V segment lost 3 bases, leaving 8 bases of the junction unmatched. The CDR3 bases are TGCGCCAGCAGCCAGGACAGGGCGGACGTTCTGTTTTTT. Its translation is CASSQDRADVLFF.

The V gene is TRBV13, the J gene TRBJ2-7; 12 positions match TRBD1. J gave up 6 bases and V 4 bases, and 4 bases lay outside the gene matches. Looked up from germline, CDR1 is PRHDT and CDR2 is FYEKMQ (reference sequence). There are 14 residues in the CDR3. For the CDR3, the DNA is TGTGCCAGCAGCTCGGGACAGGGGGCAGGCGAGCAGTACTTC. It codes for CASSSGQGAGEQYF.

The chain joins TRBV6-6 to TRBJ2-3; tentatively, D is TRBD2 (5 bases). Trimming removed 2 bases at V and 6 bases at J, with 9 bases between. The CDR3 is 13 amino acids. Germline CDR1 MNHNY, CDR2 SVGAGI (reference sequence). CDR3: CASSYTRADTQYF. CDR3 coding DNA: TGTGCCAGCAGTTACACGAGGGCTGATACGCAGTATTTT.

The V and J genes are TRBV30 and TRBJ1-6; D is undetermined. Germline CDR1 reads GTSNPN; CDR2 reads SVGIG (reference sequence). The V and J ends lost 4 bases and 7 bases respectively, with 17 bases between them. This CDR3 is built from 15 residues. Here the CDR3 DNA reads TGTGCCTGGAAGCATCCTGAGGGATGGAATTCACCCCTCCACTTT. Translation gives CAWKHPEGWNSPLHF.

The chain employs TRBV6-5 and TRBJ1-1; TRBD1 might be the D (6 bases). CDR3 length: 14 amino acids. Per the germline V gene, CDR1 is MNHEY and CDR2 is SVGAGI. Deletions cut 4 bases from V and 7 bases from J, with 16 bases between. This CDR3 reads CASSSLGRTVEAFF. The CDR3, as DNA: TGTGCCAGCAGTTCCCTTGGGCGGACAGTTGAAGCTTTCTTT.

The rearrangement links TRBV4-2 to TRBJ2-2; 7 bases line up with TRBD1. CDR3 length: 16 amino acids. The trim removed 4 bases at V and 3 bases at J, leaving 8 bases unmatched. Germline values: CDR1 LGHNA, CDR2 YNFKEQ. CDR3 protein: CASSRKTGTDTGELFF. DNA for the CDR3: TGTGCCAGCAGCCGGAAGACAGGGACGGACACCGGGGAGCTGTTTTTT.

This sequence joins TRBV9 and TRBJ1-2, with 7 bases that match TRBD1. V was pared by 4 bases and J by 10 bases, with 13 bases of the junction left unmatched. This CDR3 region has 14 residues. Germline CDR1 SGDLS, CDR2 YYNGEE. The CDR3 sequence is CASSPHPGTEIYTF. The DNA for the CDR3 is TGTGCCAGCAGCCCCCACCCGGGGACAGAAATCTACACCTTC.

Concerning this clone: Other DNA variants within this sample encode the same CDR3. This chain joins TRBV6-1 and TRBJ2-7; 11 bases align to TRBD2. CDR1 and CDR2 (germline): MNHNS, SASEGT. V lost 4 bases, J lost 2 bases, and 4 bases stayed unmatched. The CDR3 covers 15 residues. DNA for the CDR3: TGTGCCAGCAGTGTGGGACTAGCGGTTACCTACGAGCAGTACTTC. This gives the protein CASSVGLAVTYEQYF.

Concerning this clone itself: In the same sample, other DNA sequences code for this CDR3. The chain employs TRBV9 and TRBJ1-1; D not certain. The germline V and J ends were trimmed by 1 base and 0 bases, with 4 bases remaining between them. This CDR3 is 13 amino acids long. CDR1 and CDR2 from the germline V gene are SGDLS and YYNGEE. The CDR3 reads CASSVTVNTEAFF. The CDR3 nucleotides are TGTGCCAGCAGCGTAACAGTGAACACTGAAGCTTTCTTT.

The chain's CDR3 is CASSRGRTGFAYEQYF. The CDR3 bases are TGTGCCAGCAGCCGCGGAAGGACAGGGTTTGCCTACGAGCAGTACTTC. The rearrangement joins TRBV7-2 to TRBJ2-7; TRBD1 matches 8 bases. The CDR3 is 16 residues long. The ends lost 5 bases at V and 2 bases at J; junction bases unmatched: 11. CDR1 is SGHTA and CDR2 is FQGNSA in the germline V gene. Complete variable domain (other parts from reference TRBV7-2 and TRBJ2-7): GAGVSQSPSNKVTEKGKDVELRCDPISGHTALYWYRQSLGQGLEFLIYFQGNSAPDKSGLPSDRFSAERTGGSVSTLTIQRTQQEDSAVYLCASSRGRTGFAYEQYFGPGTRLTVT.

The V call is TRBV14, the J call TRBJ1-4; 9 bases match TRBD1. V was pared by 2 bases and J by 5 bases, with 6 bases of the junction left unmatched. CDR1 is SGHDN and CDR2 is FVKESK in the germline V gene. The CDR3 length is 16 residues. The DNA for the CDR3 is TGTGCCAGCAGCCAACCGGACAGGGGTATCAATGAAAAACTGTTTTTT. It is translated as CASSQPDRGINEKLFF.

V and J are TRBV4-1 and TRBJ2-1, with D tentatively TRBD1 (6 bases). Germline V gene lookup returns CDR1 MGHRA and CDR2 YSYEKL. The CDR3 loop spans 17 amino acids. The V end lost 2 bases, the J end lost 2 bases, and 16 bases lay between the germline ends. The CDR3: CASSQQITGRPYNEQFF. In nucleotides, the CDR3 is TGCGCCAGCAGCCAACAAATCACAGGGAGACCCTACAATGAGCAGTTCTTC.

The V gene is TRBV7-2, the J gene TRBJ2-3, with 8 bases identical to TRBD1. CDR3 length equals 13 residues. The J segment lost 4 bases and the V segment lost 6 bases, leaving 3 bases of the junction unmatched. Per germline, CDR1 SGHTA and CDR2 FQGNSA. The CDR3 region has the DNA TGTGCCAGCAGACAGGGGGTGGCAGATACGCAGTATTTT. Protein sequence: CASRQGVADTQYF.

The rearrangement links TRBV5-4 to TRBJ2-3; 16 bases align to TRBD2. V trimming: 3 bases; J trimming: 4 bases; junction bases outside the gene matches: 8. CDR3 length equals 18 residues. The germline gives CDR1 SGHNT, CDR2 YYREEE (reference sequence). CDR3 in DNA: TGTGCCAGCAGCTACCTGGGGACTAGCGGGAGGGGGTCAGATACGCAGTATTTT. Encoded protein: CASSYLGTSGRGSDTQYF.

J is TRBJ2-7 and V is TRBV19, with D possibly matching TRBD1 (7 bases). CDR1 is LNHDA and CDR2 is SQIVND in the germline V gene (reference sequence). There are 13 residues in the CDR3. Trimming took off 8 bases at V and 4 bases at J, with 15 bases between the two ends. DNA for the CDR3: TGTGCCAGTGGCCCAGGGGGGCTATACGAGCAGTACTTC. Translation: CASGPGGLYEQYF.

The V gene is TRBV6-1, the J gene TRBJ2-7; maybe TRBD1 (6 bases). Germline CDR1 reads MNHNS; CDR2 reads SASEGT. The CDR3 extends over 15 amino acids. V lost 8 bases and J 2 bases, leaving 19 bases between the germline ends. The CDR3 DNA reads as TGTGCCAGCTCGCGGACAGACGGGTTGACCTACGAGCAGTACTTC. Protein sequence: CASSRTDGLTYEQYF.

In this sample, this clone turned up once. The chain uses TRBV2 and TRBJ2-1; no clear D. Looked up from germline, CDR1 is SNHLY and CDR2 is FYNNEI. There are 12 residues in the CDR3. The germline V and J ends were trimmed by 3 bases and 7 bases, with 7 bases remaining between them. CDR3 loop: CASSELENEQFF. The CDR3 DNA reads TGTGCCAGCAGTGAGTTGGAGAATGAGCAGTTCTTC.

This clone is a singleton in its sample. V usage is TRBV4-1 and J usage is TRBJ2-1, with 10 bases matching TRBD2. The CDR3 is 15 residues long. The germline V gene has CDR1 MGHRA and CDR2 YSYEKL. V gave up 5 bases and J gave up 5 bases; unmatched junction bases: 6. CDR3 nucleotide sequence: TGCGCCAGCAGCTCGACCACTAGCGGGAACAATGAGCAGTTCTTC. Translated, it gives CASSSTTSGNNEQFF.

This clone has ten or more counts. The rearrangement uses TRBV7-6 and TRBJ1-5; 8 nucleotides match TRBD1. J lost 6 bases, V lost 5 bases, and 9 bases had no gene match. Per germline, CDR1 SGHVS and CDR2 FNYEAQ. The CDR3 covers 15 residues. CDR3 sequence reads: CASSPAAGGGQPQHF. CDR3 DNA sequence: TGTGCCAGCAGCCCCGCCGCAGGGGGCGGTCAGCCCCAGCATTTT.

V gene TRBV19 combines with J gene TRBJ1-4; perhaps TRBD1 as D (5 bases). The CDR3 sequence is 17 residues long. CDR1 is LNHDA, CDR2 SQIVND, per germline (reference sequence). V lost 3 bases to trimming and J lost 2 bases, with 16 bases between them. The CDR3 nucleotides read TGTGCCAGTAGTATCTTCAGGGCCCGATTCACTAATGAAAAACTGTTTTTT. It translates to CASSIFRARFTNEKLFF.